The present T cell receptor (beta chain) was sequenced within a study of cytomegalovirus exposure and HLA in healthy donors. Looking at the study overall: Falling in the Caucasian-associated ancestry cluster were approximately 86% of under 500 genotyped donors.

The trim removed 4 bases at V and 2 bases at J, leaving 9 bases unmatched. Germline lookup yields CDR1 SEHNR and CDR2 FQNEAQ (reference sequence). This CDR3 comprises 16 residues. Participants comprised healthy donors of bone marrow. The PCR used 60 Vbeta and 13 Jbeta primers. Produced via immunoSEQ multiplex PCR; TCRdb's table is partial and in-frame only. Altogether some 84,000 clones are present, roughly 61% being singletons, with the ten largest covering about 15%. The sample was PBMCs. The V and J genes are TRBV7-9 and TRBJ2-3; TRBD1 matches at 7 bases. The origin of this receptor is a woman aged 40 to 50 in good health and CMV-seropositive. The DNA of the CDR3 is TGTGCCAGCAGCTCGGTCAGGGGGACCGCCACAGATACGCAGTATTTT. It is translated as CASSSVRGTATDTQYF.